The clone carrying this T cell receptor beta chain was counted a few times. The data were taken from a study of blood T cell repertoires in COVID-19. For the study at large: COVID-19 samples, acute and convalescent, were from the United States, Italy and Spain.

Methods used by the authors: Counts of nucleated cells, estimated from reference gene primer amplification, were obtained. Repertoires were generated with immunoSEQ multiplex PCR, while TCRdb's copy carries only in-frame clones and drops some. The V and J calls and clone size are taken from that table; D and trimming were inferred from the DNA. This sample has over 95,000 clones; about four fifths occur once, and the top ten carry over 9.5%. The TCR was taken from a human donor in a cohort sampled during active COVID-19. The sequencing sample was made of peripheral blood.

The CDR3 DNA follows: TGTGCCAGTACGCAGGGAGGGTATGGCTACACCTTC. Translating it yields CASTQGGYGYTF. The chain joins TRBV19 to TRBJ1-2; D is perhaps TRBD1 (5 bases). The CDR3 loop spans 12 amino acids. Trimming cost V 7 bases and J 5 bases, with 11 bases left between them. The germline gives CDR1 LNHDA, CDR2 SQIVND (reference sequence).